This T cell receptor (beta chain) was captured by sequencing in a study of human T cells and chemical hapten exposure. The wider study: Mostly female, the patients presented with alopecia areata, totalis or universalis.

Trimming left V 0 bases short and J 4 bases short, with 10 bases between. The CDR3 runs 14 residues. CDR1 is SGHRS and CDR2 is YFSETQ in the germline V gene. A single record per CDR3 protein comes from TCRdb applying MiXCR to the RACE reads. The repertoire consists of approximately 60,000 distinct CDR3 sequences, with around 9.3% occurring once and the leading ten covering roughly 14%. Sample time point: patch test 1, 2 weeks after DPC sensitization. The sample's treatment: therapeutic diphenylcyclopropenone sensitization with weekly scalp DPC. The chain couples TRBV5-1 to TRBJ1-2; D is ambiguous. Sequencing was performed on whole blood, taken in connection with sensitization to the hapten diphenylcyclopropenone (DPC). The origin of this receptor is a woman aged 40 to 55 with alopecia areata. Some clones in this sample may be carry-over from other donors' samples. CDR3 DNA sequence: TGCGCCAGCAGCTTGGGAACTGGACCCTATGGCTACACCTTC. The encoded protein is CASSLGTGPYGYTF.